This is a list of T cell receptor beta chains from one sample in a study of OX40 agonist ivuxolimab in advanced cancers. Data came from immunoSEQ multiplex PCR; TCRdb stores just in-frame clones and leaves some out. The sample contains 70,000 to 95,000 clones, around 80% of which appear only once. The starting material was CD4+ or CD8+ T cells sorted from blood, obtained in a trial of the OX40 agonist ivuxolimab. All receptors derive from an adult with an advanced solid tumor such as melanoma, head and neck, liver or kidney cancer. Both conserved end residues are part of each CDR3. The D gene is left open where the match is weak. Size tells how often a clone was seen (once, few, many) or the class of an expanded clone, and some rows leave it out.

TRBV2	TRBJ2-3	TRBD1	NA	TGTGCCAGCAACCGACAGGGAGAAGATACGCAGTATTTT	CASNRQGEDTQYF
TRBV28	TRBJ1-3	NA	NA	TGTGCCAGCAGCCTCGCCAGAACTGGAAACACCATATATTTT	CASSLARTGNTIYF
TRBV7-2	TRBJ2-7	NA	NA	TGTGCCAGCAGCTTAGAGGGACGGTACGGGCAGTACTTC	CASSLEGRYGQYF
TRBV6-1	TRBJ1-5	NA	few	TGTGCCAGCAGTGACAGTTATCAGCCCCAGCATTTT	CASSDSYQPQHF
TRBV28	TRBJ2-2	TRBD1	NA	TGTGCCAGCAGGAGGGGACAGGGAAACACCGGGGAGCTGTTTTTT	CASRRGQGNTGELFF
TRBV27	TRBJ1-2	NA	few	TGTGCCAGCAGTTTTGGCGGAGGCCGCTTGGGTGGTGGCTACACCTTC	CASSFGGGRLGGGYTF
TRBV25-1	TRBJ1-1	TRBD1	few	TGTGCCAGCAGTGAATGGGACAGGGGGGGGCTAAACACTGAAGCTTTCTTT	CASSEWDRGGLNTEAFF
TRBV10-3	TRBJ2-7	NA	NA	TGTGCCATCCGCCCGGAAGGGTACGAGCAGTACTTC	CAIRPEGYEQYF
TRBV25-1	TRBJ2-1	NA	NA	TGTGCCAGCAGCTTACCTAGCGCCTACAATGAGCAGTTCTTC	CASSLPSAYNEQFF
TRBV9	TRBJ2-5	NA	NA	TGTGCCAGCAGCGTTTTCCAGGAAGAGACCCAGTACTTC	CASSVFQEETQYF
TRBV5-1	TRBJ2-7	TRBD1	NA	TGCGCCAGCAGCTTGGGGCTGGGACAGGGGGCGAGGGAGCAGTACTTC	CASSLGLGQGAREQYF
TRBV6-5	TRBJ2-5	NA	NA	TGTGCCACCCGAGAAGGGAATGGAGAGACCCAGTACTTC	CATREGNGETQYF
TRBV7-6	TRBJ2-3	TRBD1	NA	TGTGCCAGCAGCTTAGCGACCGGACAGGAGGATACGCAGTATTTT	CASSLATGQEDTQYF
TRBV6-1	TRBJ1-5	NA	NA	TGTGCCAGCAGCCAGGGAGGGGGTCAGCCCCAGCATTTT	CASSQGGGQPQHF
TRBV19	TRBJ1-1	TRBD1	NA	TGTGCCAGTAGTAACTATGGGACAGGGGGTCGGGCTGAAGCTTTCTTT	CASSNYGTGGRAEAFF
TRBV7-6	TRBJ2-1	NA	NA	TGTGCCAGCAGCTACCCAGGACTGAGCAATGAGCAGTTCTTC	CASSYPGLSNEQFF
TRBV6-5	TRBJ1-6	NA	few	TGTGCCAGCAGTTACGTCAGGGGAAATTCACCCCTCCACTTT	CASSYVRGNSPLHF